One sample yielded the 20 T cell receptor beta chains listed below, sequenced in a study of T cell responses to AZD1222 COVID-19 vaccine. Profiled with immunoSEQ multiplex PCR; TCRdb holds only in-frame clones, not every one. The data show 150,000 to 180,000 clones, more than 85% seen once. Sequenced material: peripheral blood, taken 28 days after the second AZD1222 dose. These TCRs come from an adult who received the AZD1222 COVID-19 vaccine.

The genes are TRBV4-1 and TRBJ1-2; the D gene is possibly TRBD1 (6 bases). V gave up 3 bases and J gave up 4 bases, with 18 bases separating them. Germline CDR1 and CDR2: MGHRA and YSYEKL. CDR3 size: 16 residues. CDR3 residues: CASSHLTDGGAYGYTF. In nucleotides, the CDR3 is TGCGCCAGCAGCCACCTCACCGACGGGGGGGCCTATGGCTACACCTTC.

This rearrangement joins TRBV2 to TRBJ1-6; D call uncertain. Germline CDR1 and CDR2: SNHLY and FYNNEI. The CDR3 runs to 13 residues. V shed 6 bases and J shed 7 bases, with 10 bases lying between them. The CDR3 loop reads CASSPGQNSPLHF. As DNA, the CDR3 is TGTGCCAGCAGCCCGGGCCAAAATTCACCCCTCCACTTT.

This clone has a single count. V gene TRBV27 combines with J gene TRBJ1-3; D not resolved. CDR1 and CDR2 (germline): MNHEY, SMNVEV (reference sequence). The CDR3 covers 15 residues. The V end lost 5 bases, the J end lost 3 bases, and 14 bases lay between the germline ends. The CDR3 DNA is TGTGCCAGCAGTCCCTCCTACGGGATTGGAAACACCATATATTTT. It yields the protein CASSPSYGIGNTIYF.

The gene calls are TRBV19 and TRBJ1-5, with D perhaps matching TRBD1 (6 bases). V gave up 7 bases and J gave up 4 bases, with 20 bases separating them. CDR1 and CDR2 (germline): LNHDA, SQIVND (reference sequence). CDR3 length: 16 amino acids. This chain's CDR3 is CASTNREPSLNQPQHF. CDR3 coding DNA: TGTGCCAGTACCAACAGGGAGCCTTCCCTTAATCAGCCCCAGCATTTT.

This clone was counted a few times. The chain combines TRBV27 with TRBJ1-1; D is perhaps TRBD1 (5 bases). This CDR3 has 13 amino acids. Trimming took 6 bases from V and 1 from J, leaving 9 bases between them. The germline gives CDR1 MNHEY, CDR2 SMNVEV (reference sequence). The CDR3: CASRGGRNTEAFF. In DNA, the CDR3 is TGTGCCAGCAGGGGGGGGAGGAACACTGAAGCTTTCTTT.

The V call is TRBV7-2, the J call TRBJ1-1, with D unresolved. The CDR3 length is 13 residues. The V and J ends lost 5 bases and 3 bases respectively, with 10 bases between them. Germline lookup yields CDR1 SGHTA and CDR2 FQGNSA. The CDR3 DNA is TGTGCCAGCAGCCAAACCCTATACACTGAAGCTTTCTTT. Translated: CASSQTLYTEAFF.

As DNA, the CDR3 is TGTGCCAGCAGTTTTCGGGGGCGGGAGACCCAGTACTTC. The encoded protein is CASSFRGRETQYF. J is TRBJ2-5 and V is TRBV28, with D tentatively TRBD1 or TRBD2 (6 bases each). Trimming took 3 bases from V and 5 from J, leaving 10 bases between them. The germline V gene encodes CDR1 MDHEN and CDR2 SYDVKM. The CDR3 length is 13 residues. Full variable domain (missing parts from reference TRBV28 and TRBJ2-5): DVKVTQSSRYLVKRTGEKVFLECVQDMDHENMFWYRQDPGLGLRLIYFSYDVKMKEKGDIPEGYSVSREKKERFSLILESASTNQTSMYLCASSFRGRETQYFGPGTRLLVL.

The CDR3 coding sequence is TGTGCCAGCAGCCAAGGCGGTTTCGGACAGGGGATAGGTAAAGCTTTCTTT. Translated, it gives CASSQGGFGQGIGKAFF. The genes are TRBV14 and TRBJ1-1; 9 bases map to TRBD1. There are 17 residues in the CDR3. Germline V gives CDR1 SGHDN, CDR2 FVKESK. V lost 1 base, J lost 9 bases, and 15 bases stayed unmatched.

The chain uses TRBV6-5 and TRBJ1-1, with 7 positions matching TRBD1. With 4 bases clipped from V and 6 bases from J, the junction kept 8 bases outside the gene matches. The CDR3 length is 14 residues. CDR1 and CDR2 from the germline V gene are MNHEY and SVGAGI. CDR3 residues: CASSSTGSVAEAFF. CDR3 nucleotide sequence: TGTGCCAGCAGTTCGACAGGGAGTGTCGCTGAAGCTTTCTTT.

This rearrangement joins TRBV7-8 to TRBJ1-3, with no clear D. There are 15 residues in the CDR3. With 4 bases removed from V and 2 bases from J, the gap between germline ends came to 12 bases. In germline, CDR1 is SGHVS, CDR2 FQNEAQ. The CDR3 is CASSWEAYTGNTIYF. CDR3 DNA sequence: TGTGCCAGCAGCTGGGAGGCGTATACTGGAAACACCATATATTTT.

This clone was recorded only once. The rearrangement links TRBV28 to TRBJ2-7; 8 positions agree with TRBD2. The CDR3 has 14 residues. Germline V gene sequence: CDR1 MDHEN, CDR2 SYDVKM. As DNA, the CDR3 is TGTGCGGTCGGGAGCGGGAGAAAGCGTAGCGAGCAGTACTTC. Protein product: CAVGSGRKRSEQYF.

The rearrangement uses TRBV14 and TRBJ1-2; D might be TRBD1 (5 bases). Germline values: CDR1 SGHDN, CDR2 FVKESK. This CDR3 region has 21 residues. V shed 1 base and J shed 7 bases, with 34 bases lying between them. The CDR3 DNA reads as TGTGCCAGCAGCCAAGTCCCCTTATCGTGGGGGTGGACCAGGCCCCTTGGTGGCTACACCTTC. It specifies CASSQVPLSWGWTRPLGGYTF.

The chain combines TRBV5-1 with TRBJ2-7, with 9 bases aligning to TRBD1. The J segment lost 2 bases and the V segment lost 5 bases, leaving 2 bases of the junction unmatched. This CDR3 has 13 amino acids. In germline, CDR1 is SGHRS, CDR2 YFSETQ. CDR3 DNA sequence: TGCGCCAGCAGTTGGGACAGGGCCTACGAGCAGTACTTC. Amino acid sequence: CASSWDRAYEQYF.

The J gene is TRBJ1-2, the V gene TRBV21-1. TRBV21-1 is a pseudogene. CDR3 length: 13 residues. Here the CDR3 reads CASLWRLSYGYTF. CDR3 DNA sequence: TGTGCCAGCTTGTGGCGGCTCTCCTATGGCTACACCTTC.

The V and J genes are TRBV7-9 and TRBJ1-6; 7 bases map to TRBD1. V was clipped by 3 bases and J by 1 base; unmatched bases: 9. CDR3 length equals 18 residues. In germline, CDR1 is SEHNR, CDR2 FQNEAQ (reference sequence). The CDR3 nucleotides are TGTGCCAGCAGCTTTCAACAGGGGCAAGAGTCCTATAATTCACCCCTCCACTTT. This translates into CASSFQQGQESYNSPLHF.

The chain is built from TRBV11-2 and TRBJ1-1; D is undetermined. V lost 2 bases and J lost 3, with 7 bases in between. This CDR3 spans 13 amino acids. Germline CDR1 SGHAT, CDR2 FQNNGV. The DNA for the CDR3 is TGTGCCAGCAGCTTAAGCAGGTACACTGAAGCTTTCTTT. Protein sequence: CASSLSRYTEAFF.

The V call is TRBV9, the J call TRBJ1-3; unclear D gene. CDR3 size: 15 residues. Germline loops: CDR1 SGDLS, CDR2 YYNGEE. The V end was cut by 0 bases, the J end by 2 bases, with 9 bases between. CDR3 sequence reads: CASSVAASTGNTIYF. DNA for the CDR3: TGTGCCAGCAGCGTAGCGGCTAGCACTGGAAACACCATATATTTT.

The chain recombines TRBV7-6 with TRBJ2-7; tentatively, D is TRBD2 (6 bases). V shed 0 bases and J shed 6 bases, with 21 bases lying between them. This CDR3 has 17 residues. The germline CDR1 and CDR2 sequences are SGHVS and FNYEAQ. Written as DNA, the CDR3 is TGTGCCAGCAGCTTAGCCGGACCCCGCGGAGGGAGCGGCGAGCAGTACTTC. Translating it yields CASSLAGPRGGSGEQYF.

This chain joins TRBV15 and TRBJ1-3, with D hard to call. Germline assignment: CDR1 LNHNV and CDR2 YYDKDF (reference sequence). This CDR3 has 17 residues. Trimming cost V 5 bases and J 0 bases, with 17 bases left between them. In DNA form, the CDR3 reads TGTGCCACCAGCCTGGACGCTCAAGATTACTCTGGAAACACCATATATTTT. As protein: CATSLDAQDYSGNTIYF.

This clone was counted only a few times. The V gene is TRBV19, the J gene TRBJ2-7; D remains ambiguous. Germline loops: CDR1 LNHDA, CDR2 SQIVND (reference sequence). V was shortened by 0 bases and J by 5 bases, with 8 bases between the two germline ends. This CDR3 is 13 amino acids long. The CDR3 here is CASSIDIRNEQYF. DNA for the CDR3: TGTGCCAGTAGTATAGATATCCGGAACGAGCAGTACTTC.